This T cell receptor beta chain comes out of a study of blood T cell repertoires in COVID-19. Background on the study: Acute-phase and convalescent COVID-19 samples originated in the United States, Italy and Spain. In each case, the material was cDNA or gDNA derived from T cells, B-cell-depleted T cells, or PBMCs.

The table came from immunoSEQ multiplex PCR; TCRdb's copy has only in-frame clones and leaves some out. This table holds more than 90,000 clones, roughly 87% found once. The receptor's source is a woman in her sixties with COVID-19, enrolled during active disease. The source material was peripheral blood.

CDR3 in amino acids: CASSLGTEGLAGATGELFF. The CDR3, as DNA: TGTGCCAGCAGCTTGGGGACAGAAGGACTAGCGGGGGCCACCGGGGAGCTGTTTTTT. V gene TRBV5-8 combines with J gene TRBJ2-2; 13 bases agree with TRBD2. CDR1 is SGHTS, CDR2 YDEGEE, per germline. The CDR3 spans 19 residues. The V and J ends lost 0 bases and 4 bases, in that order; junction bases with no gene match: 9.